This TCR beta chain was sequenced for a study of T cells after yellow fever vaccination. Study observations and caveats: The secondary response was weaker, and its peak arrived faster, on day 5 versus 15.

Many counts were recorded for this clonotype. The antigen is not known. The TCR cDNA carried a universal primer site and UMIs from 5'RACE template switching. TCRdb passed the 5' RACE reads through MiXCR, listing each CDR3 protein once. The sample yields about 58,000 distinct CDR3 sequences, approximately 7.7% seen once. The CDR3 sequence is 12 residues long. CDR1 and CDR2 (germline): KGHDR, SFDVKD. V was cut by 4 bases and J by 8 bases, with 8 bases left in between. The specimen was CD8+ T cells sorted from PBMCs, collected on the day of the first yellow fever vaccination. The source is a man aged 18 to 35 who received the YFV17D yellow fever vaccine. The rearrangement links TRBV24-1 to TRBJ2-4; the D gene is possibly TRBD2 (5 bases). The DNA of the CDR3 is TGTGCCACCAGTGAGTTCGGGGACATTCAGTACTTC. This codes for CATSEFGDIQYF.